The clone carrying this T cell receptor (beta chain) was recorded at least ten times. According to the study, TCR beta libraries were built with iRepertoire HTBI primers and CDR3-region Arm-PCR. As handled by the study authors: Across all samples, about 59 TRBV segments and roughly 14 TRBJ segments were identified. In TCRdb, the multiplex PCR reads were re-called with MiXCR into one record per CDR3 protein. TCRdb assigned the V and J calls; the authors' analysis was not used. The repertoire holds 410,000 or so distinct CDR3 sequences, around 14% seen once, with 16% in the top ten. Germline CDR1 reads SGHRS; CDR2 reads YFSETQ. With 4 bases removed from V and 5 bases from J, the gap between germline ends came to 16 bases. The CDR3 has 14 residues. This entry comes from a study of regulatory T cells in long-lasting Graves disease. Time point specified: newly diagnosed GD, antithyroid drugs for less than 3 months. PBMCs provided the RNA from which the TCR library was made.

The same sample was also used in a study of T cells in Graves' hyperthyroidism and ophthalmopathy.

This chain links TRBV5-1 with TRBJ2-7; no clear D. This sequence was found in a woman in her 30s with Graves disease. Specimen: peripheral blood mononuclear cells (PBMCs), collected at new diagnosis, from a patient treated with antithyroid drugs. CDR3 nucleotide sequence: TGCGCCAGCAGCGTGGTTCCGGCGTCTGACGAGCAGTACTTC. The encoded protein is CASSVVPASDEQYF.